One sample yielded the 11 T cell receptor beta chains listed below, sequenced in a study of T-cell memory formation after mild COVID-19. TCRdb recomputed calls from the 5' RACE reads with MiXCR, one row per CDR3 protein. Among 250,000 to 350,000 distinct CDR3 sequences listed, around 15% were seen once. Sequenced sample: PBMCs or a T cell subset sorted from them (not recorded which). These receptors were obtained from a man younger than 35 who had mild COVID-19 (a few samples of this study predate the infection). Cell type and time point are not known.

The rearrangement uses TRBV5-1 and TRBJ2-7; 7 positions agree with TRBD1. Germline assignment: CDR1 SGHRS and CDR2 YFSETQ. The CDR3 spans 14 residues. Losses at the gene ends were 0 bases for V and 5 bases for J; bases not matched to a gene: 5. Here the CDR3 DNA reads TGCGCCAGCAGCTTGGCAGGGGGTGTCGACGAGCAGTACTTC. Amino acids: CASSLAGGVDEQYF.

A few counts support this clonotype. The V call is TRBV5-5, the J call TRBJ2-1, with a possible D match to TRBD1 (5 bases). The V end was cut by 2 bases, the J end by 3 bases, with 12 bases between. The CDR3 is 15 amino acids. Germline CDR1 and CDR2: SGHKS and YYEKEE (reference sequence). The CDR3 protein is CASSFSGIIYNEQFF. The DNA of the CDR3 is TGTGCCAGCAGCTTTTCAGGGATTATCTACAATGAGCAGTTCTTC.

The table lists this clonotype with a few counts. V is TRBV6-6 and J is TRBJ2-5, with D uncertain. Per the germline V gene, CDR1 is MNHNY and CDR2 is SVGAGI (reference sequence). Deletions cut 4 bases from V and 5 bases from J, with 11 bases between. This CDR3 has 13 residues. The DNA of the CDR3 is TGTGCCAGCAGTTTTCTAGAATCGGAGACCCAGTACTTC. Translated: CASSFLESETQYF.

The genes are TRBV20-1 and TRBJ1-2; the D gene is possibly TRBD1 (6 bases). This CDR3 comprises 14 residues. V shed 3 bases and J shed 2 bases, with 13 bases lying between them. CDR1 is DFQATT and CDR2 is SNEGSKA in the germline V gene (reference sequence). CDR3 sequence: CSARDGTRNYGYTF. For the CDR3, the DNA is TGCAGTGCTAGGGACGGGACACGGAACTATGGCTACACCTTC.

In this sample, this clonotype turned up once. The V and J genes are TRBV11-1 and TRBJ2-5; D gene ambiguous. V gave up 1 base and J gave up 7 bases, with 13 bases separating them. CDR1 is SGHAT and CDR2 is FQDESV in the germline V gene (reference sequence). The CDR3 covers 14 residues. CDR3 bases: TGTGCCAGCAGCTTAGGTACTGAGGACGGGACCCAGTACTTC. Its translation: CASSLGTEDGTQYF.

CDR3 nucleotides: TGTGCCAGCAGTTACTCGGGGGGGGCTTGGGCTGAAGCTTTCTTT. As protein: CASSYSGGAWAEAFF. This chain uses TRBV6-6 with TRBJ1-1; D is possibly TRBD1 (6 bases). Germline V gives CDR1 MNHNY, CDR2 SVGAGI (reference sequence). This CDR3 comprises 15 residues. Trimming removed 0 bases from V and 6 bases from J, with 14 bases in between.

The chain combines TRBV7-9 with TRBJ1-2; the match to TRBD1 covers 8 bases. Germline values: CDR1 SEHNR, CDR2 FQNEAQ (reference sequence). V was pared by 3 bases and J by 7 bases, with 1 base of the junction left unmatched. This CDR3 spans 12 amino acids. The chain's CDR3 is CASSFTGGGYTF. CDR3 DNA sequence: TGTGCCAGCAGCTTCACAGGGGGTGGCTACACCTTC.

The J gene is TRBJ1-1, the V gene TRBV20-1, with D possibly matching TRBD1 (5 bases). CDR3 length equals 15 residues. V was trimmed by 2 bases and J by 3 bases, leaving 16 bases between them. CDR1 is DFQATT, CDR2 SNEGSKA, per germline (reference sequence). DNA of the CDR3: TGCAGTGCTAGAAGGGCCGGACGGGACTACACTGAAGCTTTCTTT. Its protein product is CSARRAGRDYTEAFF.

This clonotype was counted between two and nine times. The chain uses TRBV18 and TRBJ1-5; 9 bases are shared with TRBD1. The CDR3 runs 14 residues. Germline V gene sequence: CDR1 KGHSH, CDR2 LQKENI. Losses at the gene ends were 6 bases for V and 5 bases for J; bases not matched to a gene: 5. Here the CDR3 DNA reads TGTGCCAGCTCTCCCGGGACAGGGCATCAGCCCCAGCATTTT. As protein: CASSPGTGHQPQHF.

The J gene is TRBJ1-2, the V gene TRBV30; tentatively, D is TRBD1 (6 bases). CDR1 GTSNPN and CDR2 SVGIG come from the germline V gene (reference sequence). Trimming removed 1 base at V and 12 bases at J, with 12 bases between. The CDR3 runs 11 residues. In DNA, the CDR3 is TGTGCCTGGAGTGAAGGCGGGGGCGACACCTTC. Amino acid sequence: CAWSEGGGDTF.

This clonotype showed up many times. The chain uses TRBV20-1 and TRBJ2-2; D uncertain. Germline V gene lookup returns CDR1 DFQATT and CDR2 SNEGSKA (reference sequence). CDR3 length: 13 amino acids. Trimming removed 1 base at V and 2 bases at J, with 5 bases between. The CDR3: CSARVINTGELFF. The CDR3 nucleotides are TGCAGTGCTAGAGTTATAAACACCGGGGAGCTGTTTTTT.